Following are 6 T cell receptor beta chains from one sample sequenced in a study of cytomegalovirus exposure and HLA in healthy donors. Vbeta (60) and Jbeta (13) primers were used in the PCR. The data were produced by immunoSEQ multiplex PCR, yet TCRdb's version contains in-frame clones alone and is incomplete. The sample lists about 30,000 clones; 87% were seen once. The sequenced sample was PBMCs. These TCRs come from a boy younger than 18 in good health and CMV-seronegative.

This clone has a single count. V is TRBV19 and J is TRBJ1-5, with 7 bases fitting TRBD1. Looked up from germline, CDR1 is LNHDA and CDR2 is SQIVND (reference sequence). J was trimmed by 2 bases and V by 6 bases; bases with no gene match: 13. This CDR3 is 17 amino acids long. DNA of the CDR3: TGTGCCAGTAGACCGAGAGGGGGCCGTTCGGGCAATCAGCCCCAGCATTTT. Translation: CASRPRGGRSGNQPQHF.

This clone showed up just a few times. This chain joins TRBV6-5 and TRBJ1-1; 7 nucleotides align to TRBD1. Germline V gives CDR1 MNHEY, CDR2 SVGAGI. The CDR3 has 13 residues. With V trimmed by 4 bases and J by 7 bases, 6 bases remained unmatched. The CDR3 coding sequence is TGTGCCAGCAGTTCCGGGACAGACTTTGAAGCTTTCTTT. This gives the protein CASSSGTDFEAFF.

This clone is labeled as medium-sized. The gene calls are TRBV19 and TRBJ2-1; TRBD2 matches at 12 bases. The CDR3 has 15 residues. J lost 2 bases, V lost 6 bases, and 2 bases had no gene match. CDR1 and CDR2 from the germline V gene are LNHDA and SQIVND (reference sequence). The CDR3 protein is CASRRTSGAYNEQFF. For the CDR3, the DNA is TGTGCCAGTAGACGGACTAGCGGGGCCTACAATGAGCAGTTCTTC.

The chain employs TRBV18 and TRBJ2-3; perhaps TRBD2 as D (6 bases). CDR1 is KGHSH and CDR2 is LQKENI in the germline V gene. Trimming removed 3 bases from V and 1 base from J, with 14 bases in between. CDR3 length: 16 residues. The CDR3 loop reads CASSPTGGLGTDTQYF. CDR3 nucleotide sequence: TGTGCCAGCTCACCTACAGGAGGGTTGGGCACAGATACGCAGTATTTT.

This sequence joins TRBV14 and TRBJ2-5; 8 nucleotides match TRBD2. The CDR3 runs 17 residues. The germline CDR1 and CDR2 sequences are SGHDN and FVKESK. V gave up 0 bases and J gave up 5 bases; unmatched junction bases: 11. CDR3 sequence reads: CASSQDRQRGIGETQYF. CDR3 nucleotides: TGTGCCAGCAGCCAAGATCGCCAGCGGGGGATTGGGGAGACCCAGTACTTC.

The J gene is TRBJ2-3, the V gene TRBV6-5; tentatively, D is TRBD2 (7 bases). Trimming pared 0 bases from V and 4 bases from J, leaving 11 bases between. The CDR3 runs 15 residues. Germline lookup yields CDR1 MNHEY and CDR2 SVGAGI. CDR3 amino acids: CASSYSGGGSDTQYF. The CDR3 DNA follows: TGTGCCAGCAGTTACTCTGGGGGGGGCTCAGATACGCAGTATTTT.